Listed here are 25 T cell receptor beta chains from one sample, sequenced in a study of blood T cells in healthy people across ages. With a J-beta primer mix and a sample-barcoded 5' primer, a second PCR ran about 7 to 12 cycles. TCRdb re-derived calls from the 5' RACE reads in MiXCR, one entry per CDR3 protein. The table includes more than 900,000 distinct CDR3 sequences, approximately 25% detected once. The same specimen was also included in a second study, on T cells of mothers and their children.

Sequences were obtained from blood. These receptors were collected from a girl aged 2 to 9 in good health.

The gene calls are TRBV4-1 and TRBJ2-1; 16 nucleotides align to TRBD2. CDR3 length: 18 residues. After removal of 1 base from V and 8 bases from J, the junction contained 8 bases not matched to a gene. Germline loops: CDR1 MGHRA, CDR2 YSYEKL. CDR3 bases: TGCGCCAGCAGCCAAGGGGGACTAGCGGGAGGGCCTTTGTATGAGCAGTTCTTC. This codes for CASSQGGLAGGPLYEQFF.

J is TRBJ2-1 and V is TRBV10-3; tentative D call: TRBD1 (6 bases). Germline CDR1 is ENHRY and CDR2 is SYGVKD. Trimming cost V 6 bases and J 10 bases, with 10 bases left between them. The CDR3 is 11 amino acids. In DNA, the CDR3 is TGTGCCATCAGGGCAGGGGACGAGCAGTTCTTC. It encodes CAIRAGDEQFF.

This chain joins TRBV6-5 and TRBJ2-1; tentatively, D is TRBD1 (5 bases). Germline loops: CDR1 MNHEY, CDR2 SVGAGI. V lost 6 bases and J lost 7, with 13 bases in between. The length of the CDR3 is 13 residues. In DNA form, the CDR3 reads TGTGCCAGCAGAGTGGGGCTCGGGAATGAGCAGTTCTTC. This codes for CASRVGLGNEQFF.

The chain combines TRBV15 with TRBJ1-5; D is possibly TRBD1 (6 bases). The V gene's germline CDR1 is LNHNV and CDR2 YYDKDF (reference sequence). This CDR3 region has 14 residues. Trimming removed 5 bases from V and 4 bases from J, with 12 bases in between. The CDR3 loop is CATSLQGRNQPQHF. In nucleotides, the CDR3 is TGTGCCACCAGCTTACAGGGTAGGAATCAGCCCCAGCATTTT. Together with reference TRBV15 and TRBJ1-5, the CDR3 gives the full variable domain: DAMVIQNPRYQVTQFGKPVTLSCSQTLNHNVMYWYQQKSSQAPKLLFHYYDKDFNNEADTPDNFQSRRPNTSFCFLDIRSPGLGDTAMYLCATSLQGRNQPQHFGDGTRLSIL.

CDR3 DNA: TGTGCCAGCAGTTTATCTTCCAGACGGGAGCAGTTCTTC. Translation: CASSLSSRREQFF. The chain employs TRBV27 and TRBJ2-5; no firm D call. Matching the DNA end better, TRBJ2-1 makes the J call doubtful. Germline V CDR1 and CDR2: MNHEY, SMNVEV (reference sequence). This CDR3 has 13 residues.

V and J are TRBV28 and TRBJ2-1, with D possibly being TRBD1 (5 bases). Trimming removed 2 bases at V and 8 bases at J, with 16 bases between. The germline gives CDR1 MDHEN, CDR2 SYDVKM. The CDR3 extends over 15 amino acids. CDR3 residues: CASSLLSDKGDEQFF. In DNA, the CDR3 is TGTGCCAGCAGTTTACTCTCTGATAAAGGGGATGAGCAGTTCTTC.

This clonotype came up a few times. The CDR3 loop reads CASSHGGLDEQFF. DNA for the CDR3: TGTGCCAGCAGCCACGGGGGTTTGGATGAGCAGTTCTTC. The V gene is TRBV3-1, the J gene TRBJ2-5; weak D call: TRBD2 (6 bases). The J call is in doubt because the DNA end fits TRBJ2-1 better. Germline V gene sequence: CDR1 LGHDT, CDR2 YNNKEL (reference sequence). The CDR3 consists of 13 residues.

This clonotype showed up just a few times. The chain is built from TRBV12-5 and TRBJ1-6, with D possibly matching TRBD1 (5 bases). V was trimmed by 8 bases and J by 7 bases, leaving 12 bases between them. The CDR3 loop spans 13 amino acids. Germline CDR1 is LGHNT and CDR2 is FRNRAP. CDR3 DNA: TGTGCTAGTCAAGCCGGGGCGAATTCACCCCTCCACTTT. It specifies CASQAGANSPLHF.

CDR3 sequence reads: CASSEGDIRYEQYF. In DNA, the CDR3 is TGTGCCAGCAGTGAAGGGGACATTCGATACGAGCAGTACTTC. The chain joins TRBV2 to TRBJ2-5, with D possibly matching TRBD1 (6 bases). The J call may be mistaken, given a closer DNA end match to TRBJ2-7. The germline gives CDR1 SNHLY, CDR2 FYNNEI. The CDR3 runs 14 residues.

A few counts support this clonotype. J is TRBJ2-3 and V is TRBV7-9; D unclear. CDR1 is SEHNR and CDR2 is FQNEAQ in the germline V gene (reference sequence). CDR3 size: 15 residues. V lost 7 bases, J lost 2 bases, and 16 bases lay in between. The CDR3 loop reads CASNTLTAFTDTQYF. CDR3 sequence (DNA): TGTGCCAGCAACACGCTGACGGCTTTCACAGATACGCAGTATTTT. Full variable domain (rest looked up from reference TRBV7-9 and TRBJ2-3): DTGVSQNPRHKITKRGQNVTFRCDPISEHNRLYWYRQTLGQGPEFLTYFQNEAQLEKSRLLSDRFSAERPKGSFSTLEIQRTEQGDSAMYLCASNTLTAFTDTQYFGPGTRLTVL.

This clonotype was seen a few times. The chain carries TRBV5-1 and TRBJ2-1, with D hard to call. The V end was cut by 2 bases, the J end by 5 bases, with 5 bases between. The CDR3 contains 12 residues. Germline assignment: CDR1 SGHRS and CDR2 YFSETQ. The chain's CDR3 is CASSFDDNEQFF. The CDR3 DNA is TGCGCCAGCAGCTTCGATGACAATGAGCAGTTCTTC.

This chain joins TRBV7-2 and TRBJ2-7, with a possible D match to TRBD2 (6 bases). Germline CDR1 SGHTA, CDR2 FQGNSA. Trimming removed 0 bases at V and 3 bases at J, with 12 bases between. This CDR3 has 15 residues. The CDR3 coding sequence is TGTGCCAGCAGCTTAGCGCAAGAGACTAGCTACGAGCAGTACTTC. Encoded protein: CASSLAQETSYEQYF.

This clonotype was recorded a few times. V is TRBV7-9 and J is TRBJ2-5; D is undetermined. The CDR3 consists of 14 residues. CDR1 is SEHNR and CDR2 is FQNEAQ in the germline V gene (reference sequence). V was trimmed by 1 base and J by 3 bases, leaving 9 bases between them. The CDR3: CASSLVTLEETQYF. CDR3 nucleotides: TGTGCCAGCAGCTTAGTAACGTTGGAAGAGACCCAGTACTTC.

In its sample, this clonotype was seen many times. The CDR3 DNA is TGTGCCAGCAGTCTCCCCCGGCTAGCGGTCCGAGAGACCCAGTACTTC. It encodes CASSLPRLAVRETQYF. J is TRBJ2-5 and V is TRBV28, with 7 bases lining up with TRBD2. Germline CDR1 reads MDHEN; CDR2 reads SYDVKM. V trimming: 5 bases; J trimming: 4 bases; junction bases outside the gene matches: 13. There are 16 residues in the CDR3.

The chain couples TRBV19 to TRBJ2-7, with D possibly being TRBD1 (6 bases). Per the germline V gene, CDR1 is LNHDA and CDR2 is SQIVND (reference sequence). V was trimmed by 5 bases and J by 0 bases, leaving 11 bases between them. The CDR3 has 14 amino acids. CDR3 residues: CASSVSGDSYEQYF. The DNA for the CDR3 is TGTGCCAGTAGTGTTTCAGGGGACTCCTACGAGCAGTACTTC.

The genes are TRBV6-2 or TRBV6-3 and TRBJ2-7; D is ambiguous. This CDR3 has 12 amino acids. Trimming cost V 8 bases and J 3 bases, with 11 bases left between them. Germline V gene sequence: CDR1 MNHEY, CDR2 SVGEGT. In DNA form, the CDR3 reads TGTGCCAGCGCCGGGTATAACTACGAGCAGTACTTC. Residues: CASAGYNYEQYF.

The sample holds one count of this clonotype. The chain's CDR3 is CASSWGAGREAFF. The CDR3 DNA reads TGTGCCAGCAGCTGGGGGGCCGGCAGGGAAGCTTTCTTT. The gene calls are TRBV7-9 and TRBJ1-1; D possibly corresponds to TRBD1 (6 bases). Germline-derived CDR1 and CDR2 are SEHNR and FQNEAQ (reference sequence). V lost 4 bases, J lost 8 bases, and 14 bases lay in between. The CDR3 length is 13 residues.

In its sample, this clonotype was seen many times. One end of the junction varies from germline; a read error may be responsible. This sequence joins TRBV5-1 and TRBJ2-5; a weak D match, TRBD2 (6 bases). The germline V gene has CDR1 SGHRS and CDR2 YFSETQ. The CDR3 loop spans 14 amino acids. CDR3 protein: CASSLGGSQETQYF. Here the CDR3 DNA reads TGTGCCAGCAGCTTGGGGGGATCCCAAGAGACCCAGTACTTC.

The chain carries TRBV5-1 and TRBJ1-1; weak D call: TRBD1 (5 bases). The ends were cut back, 0 bases at V and 5 bases at J, with 14 bases in the middle. CDR3 length: 15 amino acids. Germline-derived CDR1 and CDR2 are SGHRS and YFSETQ. CDR3 nucleotides: TGCGCCAGCAGCTTGGAGGAGGGGATAAGTACTGAAGCTTTCTTT. Translated: CASSLEEGISTEAFF.

V usage is TRBV28 and J usage is TRBJ2-5; maybe TRBD2 (6 bases). The CDR3 has 11 residues. V was clipped by 7 bases and J by 7 bases, with 10 bases between them. Germline CDR1 and CDR2: MDHEN and SYDVKM. As DNA, the CDR3 is TGTGCCAGCATCTTGGGAGGGACCCAGTACTTC. Translation: CASILGGTQYF. The complete variable domain, with remaining parts taken from reference TRBV28 and TRBJ2-5, reads DVKVTQSSRYLVKRTGEKVFLECVQDMDHENMFWYRQDPGLGLRLIYFSYDVKMKEKGDIPEGYSVSREKKERFSLILESASTNQTSMYLCASILGGTQYFGPGTRLLVL.

This chain uses TRBV24-1 with TRBJ2-3; no clear D. The CDR3 totals 13 residues. V was trimmed by 10 bases and J by 2 bases, leaving 12 bases between them. Germline-derived CDR1 and CDR2 are KGHDR and SFDVKD. The CDR3 reads CATQQTFTDTQYF. CDR3 bases: TGTGCCACACAACAGACCTTCACAGATACGCAGTATTTT.

This clonotype was detected a few times. V usage is TRBV7-9 and J usage is TRBJ2-4; possibly TRBD2 for D (7 bases). V dropped 0 bases and J dropped 4 bases, with 10 bases sitting between them. The germline gives CDR1 SEHNR, CDR2 FQNEAQ (reference sequence). This CDR3 is 15 amino acids long. The CDR3 protein is CASSLAGGGKNIQYF. DNA for the CDR3: TGTGCCAGCAGCTTAGCGGGAGGGGGTAAAAACATTCAGTACTTC.

Only one count was recorded for this clonotype. The chain joins TRBV27 to TRBJ1-2, with 7 bases matching TRBD1. After removal of 3 bases from V and 4 bases from J, the junction contained 14 bases not matched to a gene. Germline assignment: CDR1 MNHEY and CDR2 SMNVEV (reference sequence). The CDR3 has 17 amino acids. The CDR3 loop is CASSLVNAGGTLYGYTF. The CDR3 bases are TGTGCCAGCAGTTTGGTAAACGCAGGGGGAACGCTCTATGGCTACACCTTC.

This clonotype was counted a few times. V gene TRBV12-3 or TRBV12-4 combines with J gene TRBJ2-1, with a tentative D call TRBD2 (6 bases). This CDR3 comprises 15 residues. V dropped 6 bases and J dropped 7 bases, with 19 bases sitting between them. The CDR3, as DNA: TGTGCCAGCAGGAAGTCTAGCGTTCTTCGGAATGAGCAGTTCTTC. Protein sequence: CASRKSSVLRNEQFF.

V and J are TRBV9 and TRBJ1-2; a weak D match, TRBD1 (6 bases). V was trimmed by 3 bases and J by 4 bases, leaving 13 bases between them. CDR3 size: 14 residues. Germline V gene data show CDR1 as SGDLS and CDR2 as YYNGEE. The CDR3 reads CASSGHRDPYGYTF. The CDR3 bases are TGTGCCAGCAGCGGTCACAGGGATCCCTATGGCTACACCTTC.